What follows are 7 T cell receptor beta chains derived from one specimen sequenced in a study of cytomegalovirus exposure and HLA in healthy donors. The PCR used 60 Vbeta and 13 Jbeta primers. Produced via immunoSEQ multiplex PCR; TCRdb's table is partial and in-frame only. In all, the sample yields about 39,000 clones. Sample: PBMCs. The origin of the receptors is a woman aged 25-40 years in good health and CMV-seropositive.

The CDR3 region has the DNA TGCGCCAGCAGCCAAGAGTGGGGCCCTTATAGCAATCAGCCCCAGCATTTT. Protein product: CASSQEWGPYSNQPQHF. This chain joins TRBV4-1 and TRBJ1-5, with D possibly matching TRBD1 (5 bases). Trimming pared 0 bases from V and 0 bases from J, leaving 12 bases between. Germline V gene sequence: CDR1 MGHRA, CDR2 YSYEKL. This CDR3 has 17 residues.

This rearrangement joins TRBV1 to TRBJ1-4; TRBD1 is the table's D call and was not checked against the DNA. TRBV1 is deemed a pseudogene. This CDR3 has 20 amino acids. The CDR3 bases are TGCACCAGCAGCCAAGATAGGGACAGGGGGCGAGGGGCAACTAATGAAAAACTGTTTTTT. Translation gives CTSSQDRDRGRGATNEKLFF.

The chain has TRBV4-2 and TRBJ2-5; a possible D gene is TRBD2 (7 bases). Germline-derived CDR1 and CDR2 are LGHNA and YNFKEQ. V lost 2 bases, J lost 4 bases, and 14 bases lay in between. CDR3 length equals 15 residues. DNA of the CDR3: TGTGCCAGCAGCCAAAAGGGGGGGGCACCAGAGACCCAGTACTTC. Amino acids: CASSQKGGAPETQYF.

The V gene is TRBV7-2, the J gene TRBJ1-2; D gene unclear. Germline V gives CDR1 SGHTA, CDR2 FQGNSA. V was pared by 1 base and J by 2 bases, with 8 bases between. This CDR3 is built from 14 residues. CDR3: CASSLGAGNYGYTF. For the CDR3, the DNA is TGTGCCAGCAGCTTAGGGGCGGGAAACTATGGCTACACCTTC.

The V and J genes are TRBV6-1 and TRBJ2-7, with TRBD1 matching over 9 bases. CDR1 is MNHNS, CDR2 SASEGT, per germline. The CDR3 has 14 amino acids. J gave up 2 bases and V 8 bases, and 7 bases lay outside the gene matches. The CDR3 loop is CASWDRAFPYEQYF. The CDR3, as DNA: TGTGCCAGCTGGGACAGGGCTTTTCCCTACGAGCAGTACTTC.

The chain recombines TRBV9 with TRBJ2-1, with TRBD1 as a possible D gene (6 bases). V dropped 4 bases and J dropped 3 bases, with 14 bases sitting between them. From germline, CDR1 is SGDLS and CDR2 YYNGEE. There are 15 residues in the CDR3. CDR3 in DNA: TGTGCCAGCAGCCCCGTGGGGGCTGGCTACAATGAGCAGTTCTTC. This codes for CASSPVGAGYNEQFF. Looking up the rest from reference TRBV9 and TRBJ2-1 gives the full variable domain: DSGVTQTPKHLITATGQRVTLRCSPRSGDLSVYWYQQSLDQGLQFLIQYYNGEERAKGNILERFSAQQFPDLHSELNLSSLELGDSALYFCASSPVGAGYNEQFFGPGTRLTVL.

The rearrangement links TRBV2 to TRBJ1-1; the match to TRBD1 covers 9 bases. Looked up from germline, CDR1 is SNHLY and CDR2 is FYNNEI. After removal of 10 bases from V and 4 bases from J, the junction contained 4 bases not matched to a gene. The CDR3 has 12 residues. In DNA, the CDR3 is TGTGCCATCGGGGACAGGGCCACTGAAGCTTTCTTT. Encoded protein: CAIGDRATEAFF.